This T cell receptor beta chain was retrieved from a study of cytomegalovirus exposure and HLA in healthy donors. J was trimmed by 3 bases and V by 5 bases; bases with no gene match: 2. From germline, CDR1 is SGDLS and CDR2 YYNGEE. The CDR3 length is 14 residues. The data were produced by immunoSEQ multiplex PCR, yet TCRdb's version contains in-frame clones alone and is incomplete. The sample yields around 120,000 clones, around 87% seen once. This clonotype originated in a young woman in good health and CMV-seropositive. V usage is TRBV9 and J usage is TRBJ1-5, with TRBD1 matching 10 bases. Sequenced sample: PBMCs. The CDR3 coding sequence is TGTGCCAGCAGGGGGACAGGGGACAATCAGCCCCAGCATTTT. This sequence encodes CASRGTGDNQPQHF.